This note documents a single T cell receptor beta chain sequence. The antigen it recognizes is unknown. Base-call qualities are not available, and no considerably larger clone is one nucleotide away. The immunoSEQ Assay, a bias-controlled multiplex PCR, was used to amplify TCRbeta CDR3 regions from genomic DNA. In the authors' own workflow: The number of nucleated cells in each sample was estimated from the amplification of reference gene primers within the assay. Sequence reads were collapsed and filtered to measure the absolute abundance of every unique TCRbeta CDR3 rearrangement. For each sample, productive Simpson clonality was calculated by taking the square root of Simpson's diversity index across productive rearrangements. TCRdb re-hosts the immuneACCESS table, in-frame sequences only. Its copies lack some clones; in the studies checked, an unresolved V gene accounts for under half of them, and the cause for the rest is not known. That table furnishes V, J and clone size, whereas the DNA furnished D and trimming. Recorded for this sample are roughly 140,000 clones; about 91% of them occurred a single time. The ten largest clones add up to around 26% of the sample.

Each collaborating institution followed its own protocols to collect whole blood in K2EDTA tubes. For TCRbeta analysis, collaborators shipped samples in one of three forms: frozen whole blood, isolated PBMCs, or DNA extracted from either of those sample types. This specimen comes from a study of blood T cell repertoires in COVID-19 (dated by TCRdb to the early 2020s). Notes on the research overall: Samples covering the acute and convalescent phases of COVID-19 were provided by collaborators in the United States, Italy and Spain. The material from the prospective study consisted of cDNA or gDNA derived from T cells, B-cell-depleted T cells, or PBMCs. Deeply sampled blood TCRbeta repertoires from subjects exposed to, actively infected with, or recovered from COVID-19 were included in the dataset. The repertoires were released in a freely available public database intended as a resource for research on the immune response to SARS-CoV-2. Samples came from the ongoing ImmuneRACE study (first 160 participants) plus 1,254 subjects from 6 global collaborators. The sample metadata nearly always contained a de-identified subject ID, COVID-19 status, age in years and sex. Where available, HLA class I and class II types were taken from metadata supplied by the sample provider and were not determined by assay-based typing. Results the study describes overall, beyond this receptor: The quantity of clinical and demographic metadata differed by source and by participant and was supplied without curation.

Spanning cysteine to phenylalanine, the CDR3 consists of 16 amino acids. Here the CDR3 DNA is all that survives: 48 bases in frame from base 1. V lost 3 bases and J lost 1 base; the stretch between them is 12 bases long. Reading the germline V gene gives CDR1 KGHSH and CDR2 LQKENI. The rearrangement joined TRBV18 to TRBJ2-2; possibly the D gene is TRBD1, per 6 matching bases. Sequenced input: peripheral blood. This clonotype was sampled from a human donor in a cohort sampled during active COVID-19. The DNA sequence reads TGTGCCAGCTCACCTTCAACAGGGAGGAACACCGGGGAGCTGTTTTTT. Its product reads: CASSPSTGRNTGELFF.